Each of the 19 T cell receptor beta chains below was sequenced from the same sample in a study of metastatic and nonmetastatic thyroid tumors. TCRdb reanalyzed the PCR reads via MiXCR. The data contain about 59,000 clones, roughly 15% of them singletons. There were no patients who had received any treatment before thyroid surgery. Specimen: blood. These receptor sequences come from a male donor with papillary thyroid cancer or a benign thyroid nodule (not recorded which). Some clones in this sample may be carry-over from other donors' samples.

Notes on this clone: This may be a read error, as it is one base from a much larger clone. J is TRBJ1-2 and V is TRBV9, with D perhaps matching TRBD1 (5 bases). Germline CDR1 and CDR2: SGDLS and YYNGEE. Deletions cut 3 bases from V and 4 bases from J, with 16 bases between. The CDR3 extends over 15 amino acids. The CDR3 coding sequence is TGTGCCAGCAGCGGTAGTGCAGGGAGCCTCTATGGCTACACCTTC. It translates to CASSGSAGSLYGYTF.

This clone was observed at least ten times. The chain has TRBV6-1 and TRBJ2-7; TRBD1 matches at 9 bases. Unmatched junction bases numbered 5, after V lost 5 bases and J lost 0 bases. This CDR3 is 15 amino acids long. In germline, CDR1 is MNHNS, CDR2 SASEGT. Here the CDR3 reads CASSTTGGVSYEQYF. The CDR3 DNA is TGTGCCAGCAGTACGACAGGGGGTGTCTCCTACGAGCAGTACTTC.

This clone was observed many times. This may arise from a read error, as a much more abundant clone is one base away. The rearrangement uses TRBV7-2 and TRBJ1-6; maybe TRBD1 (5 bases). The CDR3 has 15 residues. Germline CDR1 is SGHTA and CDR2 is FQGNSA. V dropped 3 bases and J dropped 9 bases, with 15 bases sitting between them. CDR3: CASSFSTAGSSPLHF. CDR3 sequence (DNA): TGTGCCAGCAGCTTTTCGACAGCGGGGAGTTCACCCCTCCACTTT.

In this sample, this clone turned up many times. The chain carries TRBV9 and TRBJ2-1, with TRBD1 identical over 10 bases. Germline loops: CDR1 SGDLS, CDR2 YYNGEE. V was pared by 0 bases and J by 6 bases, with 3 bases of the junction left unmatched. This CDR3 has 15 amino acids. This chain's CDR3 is CASSVGRDRGNEQFF. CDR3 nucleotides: TGTGCCAGCAGCGTAGGCCGGGACAGGGGCAATGAGCAGTTCTTC.

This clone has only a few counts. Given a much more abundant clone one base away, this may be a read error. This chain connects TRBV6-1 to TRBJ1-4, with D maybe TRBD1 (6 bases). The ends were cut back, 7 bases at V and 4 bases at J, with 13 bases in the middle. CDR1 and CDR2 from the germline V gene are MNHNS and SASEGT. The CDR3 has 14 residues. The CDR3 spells CASNGTTLNEKLFF. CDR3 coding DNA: TGTGCCAGCAACGGGACAACTCTTAATGAAAAACTGTTTTTT.

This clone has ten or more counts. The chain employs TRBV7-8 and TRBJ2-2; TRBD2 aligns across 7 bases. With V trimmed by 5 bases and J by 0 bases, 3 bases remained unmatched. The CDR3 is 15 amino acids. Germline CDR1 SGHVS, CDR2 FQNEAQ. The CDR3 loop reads CASSRGLTNTGELFF. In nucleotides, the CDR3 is TGTGCCAGCAGCAGGGGACTAACGAACACCGGGGAGCTGTTTTTT.

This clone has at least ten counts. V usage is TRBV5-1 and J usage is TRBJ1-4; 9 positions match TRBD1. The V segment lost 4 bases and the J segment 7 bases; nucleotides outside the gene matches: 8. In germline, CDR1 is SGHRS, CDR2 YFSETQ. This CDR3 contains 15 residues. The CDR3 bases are TGCGCCAGCAGCCCGTCCGGGACAGGGCTTGAAAAACTGTTTTTT. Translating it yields CASSPSGTGLEKLFF.

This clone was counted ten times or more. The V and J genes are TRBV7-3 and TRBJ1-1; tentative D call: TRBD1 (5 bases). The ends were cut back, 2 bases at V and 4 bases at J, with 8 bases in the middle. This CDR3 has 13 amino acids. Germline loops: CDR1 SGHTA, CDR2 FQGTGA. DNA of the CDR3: TGTGCCAGCAGCTTATCGGGGGGCACTGAAGCTTTCTTT. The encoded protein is CASSLSGGTEAFF.

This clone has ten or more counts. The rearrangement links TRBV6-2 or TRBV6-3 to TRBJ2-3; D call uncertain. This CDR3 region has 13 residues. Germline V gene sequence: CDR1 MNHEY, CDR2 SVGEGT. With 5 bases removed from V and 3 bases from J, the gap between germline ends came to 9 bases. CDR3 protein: CASSASETDTQYF. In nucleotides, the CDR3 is TGTGCCAGCAGTGCCTCCGAAACAGATACGCAGTATTTT.

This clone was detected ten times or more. DNA of the CDR3: TGTGCCAGCAGTGTGCTGCCGCCTGGGGCCAACGTCCTGACTTTC. Translating it yields CASSVLPPGANVLTF. This rearrangement joins TRBV2 to TRBJ2-6; D not certain. The CDR3 has 15 amino acids. Trimming took 4 bases from V and 2 from J, leaving 9 bases between them. Germline assignment: CDR1 SNHLY and CDR2 FYNNEI.

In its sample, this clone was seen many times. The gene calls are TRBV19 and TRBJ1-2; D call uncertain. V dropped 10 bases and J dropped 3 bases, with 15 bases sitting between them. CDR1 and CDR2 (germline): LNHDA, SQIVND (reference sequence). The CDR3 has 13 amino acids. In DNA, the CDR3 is TGTGCCACTGGACCGGGGTTTGACTATGGCTACACCTTC. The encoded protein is CATGPGFDYGYTF.

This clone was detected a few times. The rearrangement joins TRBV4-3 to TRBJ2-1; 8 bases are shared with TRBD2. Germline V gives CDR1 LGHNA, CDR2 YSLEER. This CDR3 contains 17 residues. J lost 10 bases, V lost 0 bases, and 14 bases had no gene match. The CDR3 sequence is CASSQESRTSCFREQFF. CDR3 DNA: TGCGCCAGCAGCCAAGAATCGAGGACTAGCTGTTTCAGGGAGCAGTTCTTC.

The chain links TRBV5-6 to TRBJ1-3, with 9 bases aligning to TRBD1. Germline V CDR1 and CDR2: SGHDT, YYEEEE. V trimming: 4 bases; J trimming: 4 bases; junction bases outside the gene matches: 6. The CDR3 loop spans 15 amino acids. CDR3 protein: CASSPQGATGNTIYF. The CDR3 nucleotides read TGTGCCAGCAGCCCACAGGGGGCGACAGGAAACACCATATATTTT.

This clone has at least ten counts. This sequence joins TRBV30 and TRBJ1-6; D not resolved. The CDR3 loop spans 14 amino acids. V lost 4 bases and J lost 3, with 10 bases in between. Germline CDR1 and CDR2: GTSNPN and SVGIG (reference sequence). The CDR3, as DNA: TGTGCCTGGATGGGAAGATACTATAATTCACCCCTCCACTTT. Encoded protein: CAWMGRYYNSPLHF.

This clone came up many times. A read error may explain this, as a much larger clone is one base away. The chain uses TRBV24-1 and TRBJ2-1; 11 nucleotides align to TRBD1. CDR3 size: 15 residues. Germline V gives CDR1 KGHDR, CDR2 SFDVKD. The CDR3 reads CAASDGGTGGDEQFF. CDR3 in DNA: TGTGCCGCCAGTGATGGTGGGACAGGGGGTGATGAGCAGTTCTTC.

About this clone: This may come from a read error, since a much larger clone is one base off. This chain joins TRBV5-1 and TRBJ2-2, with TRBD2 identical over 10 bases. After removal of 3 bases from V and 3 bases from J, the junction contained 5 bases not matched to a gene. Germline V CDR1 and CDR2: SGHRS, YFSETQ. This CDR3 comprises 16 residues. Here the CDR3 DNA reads TGCGCCAGCAGCTGTCTAGCGGGGGCGGACACCGGGGAGCTGTTTTTT. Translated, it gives CASSCLAGADTGELFF.

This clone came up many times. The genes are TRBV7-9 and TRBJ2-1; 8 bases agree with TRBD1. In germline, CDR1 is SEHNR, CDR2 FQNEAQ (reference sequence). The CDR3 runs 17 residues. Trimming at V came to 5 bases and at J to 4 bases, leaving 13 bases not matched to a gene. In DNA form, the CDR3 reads TGTGCCAGCAGCACCCCCCTGGCTCAGGGGGCGTACAATGAGCAGTTCTTC. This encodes CASSTPLAQGAYNEQFF.

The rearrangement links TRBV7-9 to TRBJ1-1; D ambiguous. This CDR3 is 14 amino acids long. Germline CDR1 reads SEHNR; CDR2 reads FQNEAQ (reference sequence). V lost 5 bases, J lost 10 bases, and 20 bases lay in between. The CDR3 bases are TGTGCCAGCAGCCTTGCGAGGTCGGCACCTGGAGCTTTCTTT. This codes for CASSLARSAPGAFF.

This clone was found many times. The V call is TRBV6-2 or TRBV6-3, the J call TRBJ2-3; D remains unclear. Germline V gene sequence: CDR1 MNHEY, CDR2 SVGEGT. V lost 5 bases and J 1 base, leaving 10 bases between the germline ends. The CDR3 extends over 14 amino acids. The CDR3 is CASSPLVGTDTQYF. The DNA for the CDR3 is TGTGCCAGCAGTCCCTTGGTAGGCACAGATACGCAGTATTTT.